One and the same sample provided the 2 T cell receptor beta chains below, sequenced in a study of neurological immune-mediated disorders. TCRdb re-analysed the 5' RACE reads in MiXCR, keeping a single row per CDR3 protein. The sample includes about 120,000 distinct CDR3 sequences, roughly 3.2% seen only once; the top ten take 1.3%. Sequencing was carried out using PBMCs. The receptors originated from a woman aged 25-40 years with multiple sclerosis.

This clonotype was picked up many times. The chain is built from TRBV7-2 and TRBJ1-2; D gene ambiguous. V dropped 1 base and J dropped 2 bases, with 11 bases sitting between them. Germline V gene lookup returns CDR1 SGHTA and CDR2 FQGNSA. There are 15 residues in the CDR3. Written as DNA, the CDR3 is TGTGCCAGCAGCTTAGAAGGGAATGTCAACTATGGCTACACCTTC. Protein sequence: CASSLEGNVNYGYTF.

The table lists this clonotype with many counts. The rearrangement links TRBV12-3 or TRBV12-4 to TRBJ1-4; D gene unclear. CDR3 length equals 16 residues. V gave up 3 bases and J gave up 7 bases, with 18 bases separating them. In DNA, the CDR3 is TGTGCCAGCAGTTTTATTGGGGAGTCAGATGGTGAAAAACTGTTTTTT. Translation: CASSFIGESDGEKLFF.